This note documents a single TCR beta chain sequence. The antigen is undetermined. Other DNA variants within this sample encode the same CDR3. The sample originates from a study of metastatic and nonmetastatic thyroid tumors. On the study more broadly: Across blood and tumor or nodule tissue, repertoires from malignant and benign thyroid patients were compared with one another. Study-wide findings and caveats: As reported, TCR beta diversity in blood and tumor was significantly higher in malignant thyroid tumors than in benign nodules.

Germline V gene sequence: CDR1 MNHEY, CDR2 SVGEGT. CDR3 length equals 15 residues. V was shortened by 7 bases and J by 0 bases, with 15 bases between the two germline ends. Via MiXCR, TCRdb re-called the PCR reads. The table records 25,000 to 35,000 clones, more than 3.5% of them present only once. Nobody among the patients had been given any treatment before thyroid surgery. This TCR was sampled from a female donor with papillary thyroid cancer or a benign thyroid nodule (not recorded which). Some clones in this sample may be carry-over from other donors' samples. Sequenced input: blood. The V and J genes are TRBV6-2 or TRBV6-3 and TRBJ1-2; a weak D match, TRBD1 (5 bases). In DNA, the CDR3 is TGTGCCAGCATCCAGGGAGGGACTTCTAACTATGGCTACACCTTC. Its protein product is CASIQGGTSNYGYTF.